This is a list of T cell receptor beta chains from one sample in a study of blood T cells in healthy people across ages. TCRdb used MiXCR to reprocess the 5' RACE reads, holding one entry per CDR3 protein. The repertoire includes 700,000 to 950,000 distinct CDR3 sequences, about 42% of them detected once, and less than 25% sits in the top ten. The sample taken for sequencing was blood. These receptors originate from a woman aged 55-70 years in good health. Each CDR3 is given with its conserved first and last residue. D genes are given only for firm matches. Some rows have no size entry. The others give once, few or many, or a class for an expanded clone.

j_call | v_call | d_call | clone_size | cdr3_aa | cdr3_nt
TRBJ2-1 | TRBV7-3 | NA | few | CASSLTAGAASYNEQFF | TGTGCCAGCAGCTTAACGGCAGGGGCAGCATCCTACAATGAGCAGTTCTTC
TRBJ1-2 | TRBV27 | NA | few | CASSRGYGYTF | TGTGCCAGCTCCCGAGGCTATGGCTACACCTTC
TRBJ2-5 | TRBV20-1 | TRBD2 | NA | CSARFSGGSETQYF | TGCAGTGCTAGATTTAGCGGGGGGTCAGAGACCCAGTACTTC
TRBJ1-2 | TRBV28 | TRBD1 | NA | CASKSSGTAINYGYTF | TGTGCCAGCAAAAGCTCCGGGACAGCTATTAACTATGGCTACACCTTC
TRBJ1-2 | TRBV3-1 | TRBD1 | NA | CASRQGAHGYTF | TGTGCCAGCAGACAGGGGGCCCATGGCTACACCTTC
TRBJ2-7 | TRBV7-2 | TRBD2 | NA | CASSLWWGGYEQYF | TGTGCCAGCAGCTTATGGTGGGGGGGCTACGAGCAGTACTTC
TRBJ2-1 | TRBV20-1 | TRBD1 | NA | CSAGQGHNEQFF | TGCAGTGCTGGACAGGGGCACAATGAGCAGTTCTTC
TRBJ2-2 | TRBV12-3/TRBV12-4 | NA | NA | CASSLGSITGELFF | TGTGCCAGCAGTTTAGGGTCGATTACCGGGGAGCTGTTTTTT
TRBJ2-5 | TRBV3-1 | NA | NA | CASSQIGAGKETQYF | TGTGCCAGCAGCCAAATCGGGGCAGGTAAAGAGACCCAGTACTTC
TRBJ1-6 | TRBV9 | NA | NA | CASSGQSYNSPLHF | TGTGCCAGCAGCGGGCAGTCCTATAATTCACCCCTCCACTTT
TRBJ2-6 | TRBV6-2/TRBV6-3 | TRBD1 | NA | CASSSDRGTGANVLTF | TGTGCCAGCAGTTCGGACAGGGGGACAGGGGCCAACGTCCTGACTTTC
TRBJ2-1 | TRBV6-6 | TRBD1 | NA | CASSRTGTYNEQFF | TGTGCCAGCAGTCGGACAGGGACCTACAATGAGCAGTTCTTC
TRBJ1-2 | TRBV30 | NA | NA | CAWSVSIGYTF | TGTGCCTGGAGTGTATCCATTGGCTACACCTTC
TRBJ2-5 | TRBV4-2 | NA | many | CASSQGPGTLQETQYF | TGTGCCAGCAGCCAAGGTCCCGGGACTCTCCAAGAGACCCAGTACTTC
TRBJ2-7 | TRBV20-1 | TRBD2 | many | CSASGGSFYEQYF | TGCAGTGCTAGCGGCGGGAGTTTCTACGAGCAGTACTTC
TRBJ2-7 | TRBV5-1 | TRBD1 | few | CASSSATGVSYEQYF | TGCGCCAGCAGCTCAGCCACAGGGGTGTCCTACGAGCAGTACTTC
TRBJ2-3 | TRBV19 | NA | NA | CASSIEEGATDTQYF | TGTGCCAGTAGTATAGAGGAGGGAGCCACAGATACGCAGTATTTT
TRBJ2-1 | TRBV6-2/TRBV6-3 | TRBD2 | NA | CAAQPGGWGYNEQFF | TGTGCCGCCCAACCGGGAGGATGGGGCTACAATGAGCAGTTCTTC
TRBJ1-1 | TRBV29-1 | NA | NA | CSVSVNTEAFF | TGCAGCGTTTCGGTGAACACTGAAGCTTTCTTT
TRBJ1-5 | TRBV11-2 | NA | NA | CASSPGIWGLQPQHF | TGTGCCAGCAGCCCAGGTATATGGGGGCTTCAGCCCCAGCATTTT
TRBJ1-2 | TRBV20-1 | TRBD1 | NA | CSANDRVYGYTF | TGCAGTGCAAACGACAGGGTCTATGGCTACACCTTC
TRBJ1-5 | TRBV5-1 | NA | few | CASSLAGESQPQHF | TGCGCCAGCAGCTTGGCGGGGGAGAGTCAGCCCCAGCATTTT
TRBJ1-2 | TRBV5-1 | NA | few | CASSLVTPPNDGYTF | TGCGCCAGCAGCTTGGTGACCCCGCCTAATGATGGCTACACCTTC
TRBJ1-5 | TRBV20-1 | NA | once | CSAVDRLFTYSNQPQHF | TGCAGTGCTGTAGACAGGCTATTCACCTATAGCAATCAGCCCCAGCATTTT
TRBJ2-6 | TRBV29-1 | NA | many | CSAEPLGANVLTF | TGCAGCGCCGAGCCACTTGGGGCCAACGTCCTGACTTTC
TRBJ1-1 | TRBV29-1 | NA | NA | CSVRGGSWNTEAFF | TGCAGCGTTAGGGGGGGTAGTTGGAACACTGAAGCTTTCTTT
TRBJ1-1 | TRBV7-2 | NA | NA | CTSSPRRGAGTEAFF | TGTACCAGCAGCCCTCGGCGGGGGGCCGGAACTGAAGCTTTCTTT
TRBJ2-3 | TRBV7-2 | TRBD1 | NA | CASSWTSTGGTDTQYF | TGTGCCAGCAGCTGGACTTCGACAGGGGGAACAGATACGCAGTATTTT
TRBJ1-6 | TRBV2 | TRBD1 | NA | CASSETGGRALHF | TGTGCCAGCAGTGAGACAGGGGGCAGGGCCCTCCACTTT